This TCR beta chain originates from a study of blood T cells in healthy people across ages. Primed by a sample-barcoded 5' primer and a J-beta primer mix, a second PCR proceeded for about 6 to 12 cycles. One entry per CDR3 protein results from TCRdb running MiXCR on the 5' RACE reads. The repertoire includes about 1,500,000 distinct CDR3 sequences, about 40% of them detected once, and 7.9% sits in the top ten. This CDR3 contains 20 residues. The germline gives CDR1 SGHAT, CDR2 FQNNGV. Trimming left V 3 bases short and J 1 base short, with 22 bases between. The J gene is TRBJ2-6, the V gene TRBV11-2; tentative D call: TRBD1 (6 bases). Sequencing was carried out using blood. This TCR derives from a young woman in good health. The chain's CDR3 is CASSFPHSQGRVSGANVLTF. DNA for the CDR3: TGTGCCAGCAGCTTTCCTCATTCCCAGGGGCGCGTATCTGGGGCCAACGTCCTGACTTTC.